Listed here are 10 T cell receptor beta chains from one sample, sequenced in a study of monozygotic twins with inflammatory bowel disease. From its re-call of the 5' RACE reads, TCRdb lists each CDR3 protein once, without DNA. The table for this sample gives approximately 300,000 distinct CDR3 sequences. The sample consisted of blood. The receptor set was obtained from a human donor with ulcerative colitis or Crohn's disease, or a healthy co-twin of an affected twin (not recorded which).

The CDR3 sequence is CASRGLAGVAENMQYF. This rearrangement joins TRBV5-1 to TRBJ2-4; the D gene TCRdb calls, TRBD2, cannot be checked with no DNA. CDR3 length: 16 amino acids. CDR1 is SGHRS and CDR2 is YFSETQ in the germline V gene.

This chain joins TRBV27 and TRBJ2-3; the D call from TCRdb, TRBD2, cannot be confirmed without DNA. The V gene's germline CDR1 is MNHEY and CDR2 SMNVEV (reference sequence). The CDR3 has 18 amino acids. The CDR3: CASSLTSGSGWGTDTQYF.

This chain links TRBV7-2 with TRBJ2-3; there is no DNA to check the TCRdb D call of TRBD2. This CDR3 is built from 16 residues. Germline lookup yields CDR1 SGHTA and CDR2 FQGNSA. CDR3: CASSYGPSALGDTQYF.

The chain joins TRBV24-1 to TRBJ2-3; TCRdb outputs TRBD2, but without DNA this stays unchecked. CDR1 and CDR2 (germline): KGHDR, SFDVKD. The CDR3 totals 13 residues. CDR3 sequence: CATRDRDYDTQYF.

The chain links TRBV6-1 to TRBJ1-2; absent DNA, TCRdb's TRBD1 call cannot be checked. CDR1 MNHNS and CDR2 SASEGT come from the germline V gene. The CDR3 contains 12 residues. The CDR3 region is CASTRGSDGYTF.

This chain connects TRBV7-2 to TRBJ2-1. This CDR3 comprises 17 residues. Germline V gives CDR1 SGHTA, CDR2 FQGNSA. This CDR3 reads CASSLASTAGSYNEQFF. Based on the CDR3 plus reference TRBV7-2 and TRBJ2-1, the full variable domain is GAGVSQSPSNKVTEKGKDVELRCDPISGHTALYWYRQSLGQGLEFLIYFQGNSAPDKSGLPSDRFSAERTGGSVSTLTIQRTQQEDSAVYLCASSLASTAGSYNEQFFGPGTRLTVL.

This sequence joins TRBV7-2 and TRBJ2-7; there is no DNA to check the TCRdb D call of TRBD1. CDR3 length: 13 amino acids. From germline, CDR1 is SGHTA and CDR2 FQGNSA. CDR3 in amino acids: CASSLDVRGEQYF.

The CDR3 sequence is CASSLDRAQPQHF. This chain joins TRBV7-2 and TRBJ1-5; the D gene TCRdb calls, TRBD1, cannot be checked with no DNA. The CDR3 extends over 13 amino acids. Per the germline V gene, CDR1 is SGHTA and CDR2 is FQGNSA.

The chain is built from TRBV6-1 and TRBJ2-1. The CDR3 runs to 15 residues. Looked up from germline, CDR1 is MNHNS and CDR2 is SASEGT. The CDR3 spells CASSEGASSYNEQFF.

The rearrangement joins TRBV20-1 to TRBJ2-7; without DNA, the TCRdb call of TRBD1 cannot be checked. The CDR3 loop spans 13 amino acids. The germline V gene encodes CDR1 DFQATT and CDR2 SNEGSKA (reference sequence). CDR3: CSAKGVGAYEQYF.